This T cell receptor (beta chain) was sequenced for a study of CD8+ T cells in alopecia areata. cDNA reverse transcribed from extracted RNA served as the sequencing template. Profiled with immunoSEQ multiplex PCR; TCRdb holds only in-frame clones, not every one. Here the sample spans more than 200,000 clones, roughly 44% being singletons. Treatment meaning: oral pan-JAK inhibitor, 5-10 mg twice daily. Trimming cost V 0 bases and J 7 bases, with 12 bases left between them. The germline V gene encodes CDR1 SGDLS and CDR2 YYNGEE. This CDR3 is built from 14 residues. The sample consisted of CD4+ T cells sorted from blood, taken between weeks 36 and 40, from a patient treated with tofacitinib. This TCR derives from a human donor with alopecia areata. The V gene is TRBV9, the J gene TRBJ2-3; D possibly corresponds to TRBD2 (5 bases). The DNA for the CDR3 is TGTGCCAGCAGCGTAGCCGAGACTACTAATACGCAGTATTTT. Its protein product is CASSVAETTNTQYF.